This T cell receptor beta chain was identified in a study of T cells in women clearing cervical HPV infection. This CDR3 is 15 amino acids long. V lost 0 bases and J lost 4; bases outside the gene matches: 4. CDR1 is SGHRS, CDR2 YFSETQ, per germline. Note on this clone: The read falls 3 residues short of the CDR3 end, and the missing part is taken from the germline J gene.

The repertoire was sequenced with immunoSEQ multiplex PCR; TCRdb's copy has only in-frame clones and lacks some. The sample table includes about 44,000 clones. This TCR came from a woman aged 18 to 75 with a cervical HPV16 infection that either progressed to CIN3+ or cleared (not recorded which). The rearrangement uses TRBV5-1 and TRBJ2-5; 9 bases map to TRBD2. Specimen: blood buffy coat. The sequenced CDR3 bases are TGCGCCAGCAGCTTGGGGTCGACTAGCGGAGAGACC. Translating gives CASSLGSTSGET. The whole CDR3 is CASSLGSTSGETQYF. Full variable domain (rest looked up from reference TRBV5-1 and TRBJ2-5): KAGVTQTPRYLIKTRGQQVTLSCSPISGHRSVSWYQQTPGQGLQFLFEYFSETQRNKGNFPGRFSGRQFSNSRSEMNVSTLELGDSALYLCASSLGSTSGETQYFGPGTRLLVL.